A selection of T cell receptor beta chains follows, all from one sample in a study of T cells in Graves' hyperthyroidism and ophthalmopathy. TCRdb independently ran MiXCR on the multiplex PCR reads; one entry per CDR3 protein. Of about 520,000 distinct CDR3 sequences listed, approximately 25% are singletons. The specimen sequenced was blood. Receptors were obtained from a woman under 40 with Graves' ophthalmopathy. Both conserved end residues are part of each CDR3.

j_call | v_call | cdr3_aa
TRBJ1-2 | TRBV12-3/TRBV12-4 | CASSFINLRIIYGYTF
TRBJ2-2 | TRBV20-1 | CSARGRDLAGELFF
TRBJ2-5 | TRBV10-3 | CAIRSSGGDIQETQYF
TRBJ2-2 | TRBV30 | CAWSSGGWNTGELFF
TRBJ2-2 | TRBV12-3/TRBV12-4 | CASPLTSGLETPGELFF
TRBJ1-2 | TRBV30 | CAWSAKVVVGYTF
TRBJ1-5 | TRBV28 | CASSLTGTGPQPQHF
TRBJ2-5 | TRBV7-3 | CASSSLGQGGQETQYF
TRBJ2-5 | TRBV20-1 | CSAIKAGLWETQYF
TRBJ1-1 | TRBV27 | CASITLGGTEAFF
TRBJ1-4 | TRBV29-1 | CSVARQEKLFF
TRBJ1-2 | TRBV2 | CASSHPKGQTNYGYTF
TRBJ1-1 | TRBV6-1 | CVSRAGTAYLEAFF
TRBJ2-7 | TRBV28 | CASSLSVWARNEQYF
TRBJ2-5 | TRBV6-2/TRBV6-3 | CATSDNPPRLQETQYF
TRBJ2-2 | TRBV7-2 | CASSYRDIRNTGELFF
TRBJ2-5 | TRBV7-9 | CASSLEEQETQYF
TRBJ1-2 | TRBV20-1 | CSASAASGYGYTF
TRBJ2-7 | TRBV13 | CASRKRGGLGEQYF
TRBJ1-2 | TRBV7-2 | CASSIQIRGEGYTF
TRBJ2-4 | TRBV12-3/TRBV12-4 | CASSLGGGKNIQYF
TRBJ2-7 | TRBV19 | CASSIDSRAEICEQYF
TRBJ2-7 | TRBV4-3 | CASSQEITASYEQYF
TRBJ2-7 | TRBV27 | CASSSGPGHTYEQYF
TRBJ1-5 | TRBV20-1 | CSARDPNQPQHF
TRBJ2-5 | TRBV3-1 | CASSHHRQGPETQYF
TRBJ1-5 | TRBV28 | CASRVRVEIGNQPQHF
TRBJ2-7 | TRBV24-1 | CATSDSNIYEQYF
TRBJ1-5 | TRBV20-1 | CSARAGNSNQPQHF
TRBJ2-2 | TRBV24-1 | CATSEPTTGELFF
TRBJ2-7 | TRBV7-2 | CASRSGTGGYEQYF
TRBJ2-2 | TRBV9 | CASSLMGQGADTGELFF
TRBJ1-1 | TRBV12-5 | CASGLTAGQMLLEAFF
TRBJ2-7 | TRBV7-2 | CASRAGGYEQYF
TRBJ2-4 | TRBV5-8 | CASSLTSSGGSTVQYF
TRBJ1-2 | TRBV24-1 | CATSIGRDYGYTF
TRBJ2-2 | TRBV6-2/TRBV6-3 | CASSSHRVGGMNTGELFF
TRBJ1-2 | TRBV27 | CASSPARTEAYGYTF